This TCR beta chain stems from a study of control samples from healthy donors and cancer patients. Sequencing used immunoSEQ multiplex PCR; TCRdb keeps in-frame clones, though not all of them. The table records over 150,000 clones, roughly 94% of them present only once. The sequenced material came from PBMCs. This clonotype was sampled from a man aged 60-69 years with colorectal cancer.

The CDR3 is CASSQGWGNTDTQYF. CDR3 nucleotides: TGTGCCAGCAGCCAAGGTTGGGGGAACACAGATACGCAGTATTTT. The chain recombines TRBV7-6 with TRBJ2-3; tentatively, D is TRBD1 or TRBD2 (5 bases each). The CDR3 consists of 15 residues. With 5 bases removed from V and 2 bases from J, the gap between germline ends came to 14 bases. The germline V gene encodes CDR1 SGHVS and CDR2 FNYEAQ.